Listed below are T cell receptor beta chains from one sample, sequenced in a study of OX40 agonist ivuxolimab in advanced cancers. The repertoire was sequenced with immunoSEQ multiplex PCR; TCRdb's copy has only in-frame clones and lacks some. The repertoire has 57,000 or so clones, approximately 85% of them found once; the top ten carry more than 2.5%. The specimen comprised CD4+ or CD8+ T cells sorted from blood, sampled in a trial of the OX40 agonist ivuxolimab. The receptors here all came from an adult with an advanced solid tumor such as melanoma, head and neck, liver or kidney cancer. CDR3s include the opening cysteine and the closing phenylalanine or tryptophan. Each record gives: J gene, V gene, D gene, clone size, CDR3 DNA, CDR3 protein. A D gene is named only where the DNA matches it firmly. Size is omitted from some rows. Given values are once, few, many or a class for expanded clones.

>TRBJ2-4|TRBV7-8|TRBD2|NA
TGTGCCAGCAGCCCTTATCGTATCCTAGCGGGGGGGTTAAGGTCAGCCAAAAACATTCAGTACTTC
CASSPYRILAGGLRSAKNIQYF
>TRBJ2-3|TRBV5-4|NA|NA
TGTGCCAGCAGCTTGGCGGGACTCCCCGTGGCAGATACGCAGTATTTT
CASSLAGLPVADTQYF
>TRBJ2-4|TRBV27|NA|NA
TGTGCCAGCAGTCTGACCGCTCCCGGGGCCGTTGGAATAGCCAAAAACATTCAGTACTTC
CASSLTAPGAVGIAKNIQYF
>TRBJ2-2|TRBV7-3|TRBD2|NA
TGTGCCAGCAGCCGGACTAGCTCGACCGGGGAGCTGTTTTTT
CASSRTSSTGELFF
>TRBJ1-1|TRBV29-1|NA|once
TGCAGCGTTGAAGAGGCTGAAGCTTTCTTT
CSVEEAEAFF
>TRBJ1-1|TRBV29-1|TRBD1|NA
TGCAGCGTTAATCCAGGGGGCGACACTGAAGCTTTCTTT
CSVNPGGDTEAFF
>TRBJ2-3|TRBV6-5|TRBD2|NA
TGTGCCAGCAGTTCCCCGGGGCGGGGGGCCACAGATACGCAGTATTTT
CASSSPGRGATDTQYF
>TRBJ2-3|TRBV5-4|NA|NA
TGTGCCAGCAGCTTGGCCTCGAACACAGATACGCAGTATTTT
CASSLASNTDTQYF
>TRBJ1-5|TRBV30|NA|NA
TGTGCCTGGAGTGCGGGGATGAGCAATCAGCCCCAGCATTTT
CAWSAGMSNQPQHF
>TRBJ2-7|TRBV5-4|NA|NA
TGTGCCAGCAGCTTGGGGCCTGACCTCTCCTACGAGCAGTACTTC
CASSLGPDLSYEQYF
>TRBJ1-2|TRBV28|NA|NA
TGTGCCAGCAGTCGACGGACAGCTAACTATGGCTACACCTTC
CASSRRTANYGYTF
>TRBJ2-2|TRBV7-8|TRBD2|once
TGTGCCAGCAGTAGGACGGGGGGAGGCGGAACCGGGGAGCTGTTTTTT
CASSRTGGGGTGELFF
>TRBJ2-7|TRBV7-1|NA|NA
TGTGCCAGCAGCTTAGCTATTTCCTACGAGCAGTACTTC
CASSLAISYEQYF
>TRBJ2-5|TRBV6-1|TRBD1|NA
TGTGCCAGCAGTGAACGACGACAGGGGGAGACCCAGTACTTC
CASSERRQGETQYF